A selection of T cell receptor beta chains follows, all from one sample in a study of regulatory T cells in long-lasting Graves disease. Using its own MiXCR run on the multiplex PCR reads, TCRdb lists one record per CDR3 protein. The data show over 200,000 distinct CDR3 sequences, more than 15% seen once. These data were also reused for a study on T cells in Graves' hyperthyroidism and ophthalmopathy.

The material was peripheral blood mononuclear cells (PBMCs), obtained at new diagnosis, from a patient treated with antithyroid drugs. The receptors derive from a woman aged 25-40 years with Graves disease. Each CDR3 is given with its conserved first and last residue. The D gene is left open where the match is weak. Clone size is not always given. Where it is, it says once, few, many or a class for expanded clones.

V: TRBV6-5
D: -
J: TRBJ2-7
size: -
CDR3: CASSYFQGSDEQYF
DNA: TGTGCCAGCAGTTACTTCCAGGGATCGGACGAGCAGTACTTC

V: TRBV7-9
D: -
J: TRBJ2-7
size: -
CDR3: CASSLDQPEQYF
DNA: TGTGCCAGCAGCTTAGACCAGCCTGAGCAGTACTTC

V: TRBV6-5
D: -
J: TRBJ1-4
size: -
CDR3: CASSSPSSATNEKLFF
DNA: TGTGCCAGCAGTTCCCCCTCCTCTGCTACTAATGAAAAACTGTTTTTT

V: TRBV5-1
D: -
J: TRBJ1-4
size: many
CDR3: CASSTRGEANEKLFF
DNA: TGCGCCAGCTCCACTAGGGGCGAGGCTAATGAAAAACTGTTTTTT

V: TRBV5-1
D: -
J: TRBJ1-1
size: many
CDR3: CASSLEVSLEAFF
DNA: TGCGCCAGCAGCTTGGAGGTTTCCCTAGAAGCTTTCTTT

V: TRBV7-8
D: TRBD1
J: TRBJ1-2
size: many
CDR3: CASSSSTGGYGYTF
DNA: TGTGCCAGCAGCTCCTCGACAGGGGGCTATGGCTACACCTTC

V: TRBV6-1
D: -
J: TRBJ1-1
size: many
CDR3: CASIETRNTEAFF
DNA: TGTGCCAGCATTGAGACAAGGAACACTGAAGCTTTCTTT

V: TRBV9
D: TRBD2
J: TRBJ2-1
size: many
CDR3: CASSVEASGELHGEQFF
DNA: TGTGCCAGCAGCGTAGAGGCTAGCGGGGAGCTACACGGTGAGCAGTTCTTC

V: TRBV19
D: TRBD1
J: TRBJ1-2
size: many
CDR3: CASSIAAGGSANYGYTF
DNA: TGTGCCAGTAGTATCGCGGCAGGGGGATCAGCTAACTATGGCTACACCTTC

V: TRBV4-2
D: -
J: TRBJ1-2
size: -
CDR3: CASSQEVGDKYGYTF
DNA: TGTGCCAGCAGCCAAGAAGTAGGGGATAAATATGGCTACACCTTC

V: TRBV12-3/TRBV12-4
D: TRBD1
J: TRBJ2-7
size: many
CDR3: CASSLDRGRFNEQYF
DNA: TGTGCCAGCAGTCTGGACAGGGGGCGATTCAACGAGCAGTACTTC

V: TRBV5-1
D: TRBD2
J: TRBJ2-5
size: -
CDR3: CASSVSSGGGETQYF
DNA: TGCGCCAGCAGCGTCTCTAGCGGGGGCGGGGAGACCCAGTACTTC

V: TRBV6-2/TRBV6-3
D: TRBD1
J: TRBJ1-1
size: few
CDR3: CASSEGTGGYGNTEAFF
DNA: TGTGCCAGCAGTGAAGGGACAGGGGGCTATGGAAACACTGAAGCTTTCTTT

V: TRBV18
D: -
J: TRBJ2-5
size: many
CDR3: CASSPNKQETQYF
DNA: TGTGCCAGCTCACCAAACAAACAAGAGACCCAGTACTTC

V: TRBV29-1
D: -
J: TRBJ1-6
size: many
CDR3: CSVADSYNSPLHF
DNA: TGCAGCGTGGCCGACAGTTATAATTCACCCCTCCACTTT

V: TRBV18
D: TRBD1
J: TRBJ1-1
size: many
CDR3: CASSLTGGTEAFF
DNA: TGTGCCAGCAGCTTAACAGGGGGCACTGAAGCTTTCTTT

V: TRBV7-3
D: -
J: TRBJ1-6
size: -
CDR3: CASSEVGYSSPLHF
DNA: TGTGCCAGCAGCGAAGTAGGGTACAGTTCACCCCTCCACTTT

V: TRBV5-1
D: -
J: TRBJ1-3
size: many
CDR3: CASSLAGPDYSGNTIYF
DNA: TGCGCCAGCAGCTTGGCGGGTCCCGACTACTCTGGAAACACCATATATTTT

V: TRBV7-2
D: -
J: TRBJ2-7
size: -
CDR3: CASSPPGLGVEQYF
DNA: TGTGCCAGCAGCCCCCCGGGATTGGGCGTCGAGCAGTACTTC

V: TRBV18
D: -
J: TRBJ1-5
size: many
CDR3: CASSPSSDQPQHF
DNA: TGTGCCAGCTCTCCTTCCAGTGATCAGCCCCAGCATTTT

V: TRBV14
D: -
J: TRBJ2-7
size: -
CDR3: CASSRYYQGTEAVKYF
DNA: TGTGCCAGCAGCCGGTATTACCAAGGGACCGAGGCAGTGAAGTACTTC

V: TRBV12-3/TRBV12-4
D: TRBD2
J: TRBJ2-7
size: -
CDR3: CASSLVAGSYEQYF
DNA: TGTGCCAGCAGTTTAGTAGCGGGGTCCTACGAGCAGTACTTC

V: TRBV27
D: -
J: TRBJ2-3
size: many
CDR3: CASSFLSRTDTQYF
DNA: TGTGCCAGCAGTTTCCTCTCTCGCACAGATACGCAGTATTTT

V: TRBV7-9
D: TRBD1
J: TRBJ1-4
size: few
CDR3: CASSQGTGFEKLFF
DNA: TGTGCCAGCAGCCAAGGGACAGGTTTCGAAAAACTGTTTTTT

V: TRBV19
D: -
J: TRBJ1-5
size: many
CDR3: CASSIPGNNQPQHF
DNA: TGTGCCAGTAGTATCCCAGGAAACAATCAGCCCCAGCATTTT